This T cell receptor (beta chain) was captured in a study of OX40 agonist ivuxolimab in advanced cancers. Study background: Under the entry rules, prior anti-PD-1, anti-PD-L1 or anti-CTLA-4 therapy was allowed, and less than 50% had some.

Sequencing used immunoSEQ multiplex PCR; TCRdb keeps in-frame clones, though not all of them. This sample has about 38,000 clones; 70% to 80% occur once, and the top ten carry roughly an eighth. Per germline, CDR1 GTSNPN and CDR2 SVGIG (reference sequence). The V and J ends lost 3 bases and 4 bases respectively, with 12 bases between them. This CDR3 has 13 residues. This specimen was CD4+ or CD8+ T cells sorted from blood, taken in a trial of the OX40 agonist ivuxolimab. This sequence was found in an adult with an advanced solid tumor such as melanoma, head and neck, liver or kidney cancer. The rearrangement joins TRBV30 to TRBJ2-5; D is undetermined. This CDR3 reads CAWSPLYGETQYF. CDR3 DNA sequence: TGTGCCTGGAGCCCCCTTTACGGAGAGACCCAGTACTTC.